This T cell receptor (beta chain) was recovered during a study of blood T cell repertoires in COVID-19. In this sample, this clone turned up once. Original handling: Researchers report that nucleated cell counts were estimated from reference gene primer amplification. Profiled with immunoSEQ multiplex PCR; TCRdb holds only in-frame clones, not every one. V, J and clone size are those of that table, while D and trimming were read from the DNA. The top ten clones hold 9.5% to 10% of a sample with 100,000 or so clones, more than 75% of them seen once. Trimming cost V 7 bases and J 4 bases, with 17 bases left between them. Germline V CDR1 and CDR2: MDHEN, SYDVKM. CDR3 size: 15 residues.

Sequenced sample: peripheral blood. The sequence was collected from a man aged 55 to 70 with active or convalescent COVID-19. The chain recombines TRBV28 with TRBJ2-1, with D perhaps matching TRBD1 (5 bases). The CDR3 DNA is TGTGCCAGCACTCAACAGGACATTTTATACAATGAGCAGTTCTTC. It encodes CASTQQDILYNEQFF.